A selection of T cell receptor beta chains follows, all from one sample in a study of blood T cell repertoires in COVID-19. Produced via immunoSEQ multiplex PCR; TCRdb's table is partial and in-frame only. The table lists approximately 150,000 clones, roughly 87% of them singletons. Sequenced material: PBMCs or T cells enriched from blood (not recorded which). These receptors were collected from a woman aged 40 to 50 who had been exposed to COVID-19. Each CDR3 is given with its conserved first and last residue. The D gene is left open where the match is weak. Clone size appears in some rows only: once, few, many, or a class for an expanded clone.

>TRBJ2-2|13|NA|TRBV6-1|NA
TGTGCCAGCAGGCGCGCCGACACCGGGGAGCTGTTTTTT
CASRRADTGELFF
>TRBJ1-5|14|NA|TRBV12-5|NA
TGTGCTAGTGGCCGCGGAGAGGGGGATCAGCCCCAGCATTTT
CASGRGEGDQPQHF
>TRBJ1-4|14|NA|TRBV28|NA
TGTGCCAGCCAAGGCAGGCAGACTAATGAAAAACTGTTTTTT
CASQGRQTNEKLFF
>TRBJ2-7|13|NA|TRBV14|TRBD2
TGTGCCAGCAGCCAAGCTGGCGGGAGCGAGCAGTACTTC
CASSQAGGSEQYF
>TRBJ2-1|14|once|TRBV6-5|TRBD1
TGTGCCAGCAGTTACAGGACAGGGTTCAATGAGCAGTTCTTC
CASSYRTGFNEQFF
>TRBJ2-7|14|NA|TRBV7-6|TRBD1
TGTGCCAGCAGCCTAACCCGGGACAGGGTCGAGCAGTACTTC
CASSLTRDRVEQYF
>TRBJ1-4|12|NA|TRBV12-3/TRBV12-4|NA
TGTGCCAGCAGGAGGTCCAATGAAAAACTGTTTTTT
CASRRSNEKLFF
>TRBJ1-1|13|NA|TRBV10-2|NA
TGCGCCAGCACGGGGGATCTGAACACTGAAGCTTTCTTT
CASTGDLNTEAFF
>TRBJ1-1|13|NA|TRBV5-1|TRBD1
TGCGCCAGCTCAGGGGGTGAGGACACTGAAGCTTTCTTT
CASSGGEDTEAFF
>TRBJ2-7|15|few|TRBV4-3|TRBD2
TGCGCCAGCAGCCAAGCCGGGACTAGCGGTTTGGAGCAGTACTTC
CASSQAGTSGLEQYF
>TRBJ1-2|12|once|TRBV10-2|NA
TGCGCCAGCAGTGGGGAACAGGTTGGCTACACCTTC
CASSGEQVGYTF
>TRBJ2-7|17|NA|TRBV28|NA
TGTGCCAGCAGCGTGGCCGCGACGCTGACAGGTACCTACGAGCAGTACTTC
CASSVAATLTGTYEQYF
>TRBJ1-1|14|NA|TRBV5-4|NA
TGTGCCAGCAGCTTCCGACAGAAGAACACTGAAGCTTTCTTT
CASSFRQKNTEAFF
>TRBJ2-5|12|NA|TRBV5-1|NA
TGCGCCAGCAAACGGGATCGAGAGACCCAGTACTTC
CASKRDRETQYF
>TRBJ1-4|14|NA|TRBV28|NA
TGTGCCAGCACCCCCTTACTTGGAGGAGAAAAACTGTTTTTT
CASTPLLGGEKLFF
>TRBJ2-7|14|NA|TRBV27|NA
TGTGCCAGCGCCATGAGGGATCGGTCCTACGAGCAGTACTTC
CASAMRDRSYEQYF
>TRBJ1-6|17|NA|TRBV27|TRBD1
TGTGCCAGCAGTCCGAGACAGGGGGCTGATTCTCATTCACCCCTCCACTTT
CASSPRQGADSHSPLHF
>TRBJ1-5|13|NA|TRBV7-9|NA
TGTGCCAGCAGCCCAGGGTTAGGTCAGCCCCAGCATTTT
CASSPGLGQPQHF
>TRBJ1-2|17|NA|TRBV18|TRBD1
TGTGCCAGCTCACCGGAGACAGGGCGACTCAGGAGCTATGGCTACACCTTC
CASSPETGRLRSYGYTF
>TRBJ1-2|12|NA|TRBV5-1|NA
TGCGCCAGCAGCTTCTCAGGGGATGGCTACACCTTC
CASSFSGDGYTF
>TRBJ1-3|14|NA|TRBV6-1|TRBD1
TGTGCCAGCAGTGAACGACAGGGGCAGGGCACCATATATTTT
CASSERQGQGTIYF
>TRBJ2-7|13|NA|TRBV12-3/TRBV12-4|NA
TGTGCCAGCAGTTTAGCTCCCGTCCACGAGCAGTACTTC
CASSLAPVHEQYF
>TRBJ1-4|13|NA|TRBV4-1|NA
TGCGCCAGCAGCCCTCTAACCGGGGAAAAACTGTTTTTT
CASSPLTGEKLFF
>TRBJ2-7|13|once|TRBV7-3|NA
TGTGCCAGCAGCTTGGGTAGCCAACGGGAGCAGTACTTC
CASSLGSQREQYF
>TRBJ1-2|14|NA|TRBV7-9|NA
TGTGCCAGCAGCTTCCCACCGTCGCGCAATGGCTACACCTTC
CASSFPPSRNGYTF
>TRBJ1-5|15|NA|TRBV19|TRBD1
TGTGCCAGTACCGGGGACAGGGGGCCTACTTCACCCCAGCATTTT
CASTGDRGPTSPQHF
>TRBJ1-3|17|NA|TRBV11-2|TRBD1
TGTGCCAGCAGCTCAACAGGGGGCCGGGTGTCTGGAAACACCATATATTTT
CASSSTGGRVSGNTIYF
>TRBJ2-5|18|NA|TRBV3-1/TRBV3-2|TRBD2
TGTGCCAGCAGCCAAAGACTAGCGGGAGGTTTAGTAGGAGAGACCCAGTACTTC
CASSQRLAGGLVGETQYF
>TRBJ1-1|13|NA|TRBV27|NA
TGTGCCAGCAGGGTCAACAGTAGGACTGAAGCTTTCTTT
CASRVNSRTEAFF
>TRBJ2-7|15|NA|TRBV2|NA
TGTGCCGTAAAGGGCGGGGACTCAAGCTCCTACGAGCAGTACTTC
CAVKGGDSSSYEQYF
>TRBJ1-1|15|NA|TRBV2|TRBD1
TGTGCCAGCACCGGGACAGGGTTCGCGAACACTGAAGCTTTCTTT
CASTGTGFANTEAFF
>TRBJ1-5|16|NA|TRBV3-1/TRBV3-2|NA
TGTGCCAGCAGCCAAGGCGGACCACTAGGTAATCAGCCCCAGCATTTT
CASSQGGPLGNQPQHF
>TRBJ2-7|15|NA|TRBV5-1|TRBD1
TGCGCCAGCAGCCCTGCCGGACTGGGACAGGGGGAGCAGTACTTC
CASSPAGLGQGEQYF
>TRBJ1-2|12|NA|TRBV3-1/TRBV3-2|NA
TGTGCCAGCAGCCTTGGGAGGGATGGCTACACCTTC
CASSLGRDGYTF
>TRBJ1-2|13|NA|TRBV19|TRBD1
TGTGCCAGTAGAGGGGGCACGATCTATGGCTACACCTTC
CASRGGTIYGYTF
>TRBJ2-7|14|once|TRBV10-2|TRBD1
TGCGCCAGCAGATCTACCGGGACAGGCTACGAGCAGTACTTC
CASRSTGTGYEQYF
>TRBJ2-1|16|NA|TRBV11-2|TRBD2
TGTGCCAGCAGCGCCAGACTAGCGGGGGCCTACAATGAGCAGTTCTTC
CASSARLAGAYNEQFF
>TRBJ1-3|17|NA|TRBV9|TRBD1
TGTGCCAGCAGCCCACGCACCGGGACAGACTCTGGAAACACCATATATTTT
CASSPRTGTDSGNTIYF
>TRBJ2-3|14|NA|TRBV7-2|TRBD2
TGTGCCACCAATCTAGCGGGGGGCACAGATACGCAGTATTTT
CATNLAGGTDTQYF
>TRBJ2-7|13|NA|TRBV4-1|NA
TGCGCCAGCAGCCAAGATCCGGTTTACGAGCAGTACTTC
CASSQDPVYEQYF
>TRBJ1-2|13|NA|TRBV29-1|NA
TGCAGCGTTGAGTTACACCTTAACTATGGCTACACCTTC
CSVELHLNYGYTF